The source of this T cell receptor (beta chain) is a study of monozygotic twins with inflammatory bowel disease. Template-switch reactions added UMIs with a 6-nucleotide sample barcode. From its re-call of the 5' RACE reads, TCRdb lists each CDR3 protein once, without DNA. The sample data list 330,000 or so distinct CDR3 sequences. The CDR3 spans 13 residues. Germline V lookup: CDR1 SQVTM, CDR2 ANQGSEA. The genes are TRBV29-1 and TRBJ1-1; TCRdb calls TRBD1, which cannot be checked without DNA. The sequence was collected from a human donor with ulcerative colitis or Crohn's disease, or a healthy co-twin of an affected twin (not recorded which). The sequenced sample consisted of blood. CDR3 loop: CSVRPNFNTEAFF.